Below, one TCR beta chain is given with its context. Germline V gives CDR1 KGHSH, CDR2 LQKENI. The CDR3 spans 19 residues. Trimming pared 6 bases from V and 2 bases from J, leaving 27 bases between. The data were obtained in a study of shared clonotypes between healthy human individuals. Profiled with immunoSEQ multiplex PCR; TCRdb holds only in-frame clones, not every one. Found here are 450,000 to 500,000 clones, almost 80% of them singletons; the top ten hold 12%. This TCR derives from a middle-aged woman in good health. Some clones in this sample may be carry-over from other donors' samples. The chain employs TRBV18 and TRBJ2-3; D may correspond to TRBD1 or TRBD2 (7 bases each). The specimen sequenced was PBMCs. CDR3 protein: CASSTPPSSGTAYTDTQYF. In DNA form, the CDR3 reads TGTGCCAGCTCCACCCCTCCAAGCAGCGGGACAGCCTACACAGATACGCAGTATTTT.